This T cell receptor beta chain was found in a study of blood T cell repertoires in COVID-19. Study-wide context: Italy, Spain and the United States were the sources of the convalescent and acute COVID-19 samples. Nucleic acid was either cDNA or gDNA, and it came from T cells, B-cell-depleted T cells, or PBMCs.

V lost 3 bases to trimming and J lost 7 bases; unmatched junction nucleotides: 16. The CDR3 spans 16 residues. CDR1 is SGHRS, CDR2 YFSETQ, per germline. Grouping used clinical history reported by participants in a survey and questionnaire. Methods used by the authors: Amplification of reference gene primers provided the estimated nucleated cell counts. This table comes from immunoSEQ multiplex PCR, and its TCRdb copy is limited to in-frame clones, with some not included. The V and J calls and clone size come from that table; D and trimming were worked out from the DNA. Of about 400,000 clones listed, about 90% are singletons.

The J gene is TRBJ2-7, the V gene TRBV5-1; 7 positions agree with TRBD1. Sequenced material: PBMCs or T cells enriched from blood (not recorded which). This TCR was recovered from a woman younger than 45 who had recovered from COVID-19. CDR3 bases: TGCGCCAGCAGCTCGCCTCAAGGACAGGTTACAGAGGAGCAGTACTTC. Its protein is CASSSPQGQVTEEQYF.